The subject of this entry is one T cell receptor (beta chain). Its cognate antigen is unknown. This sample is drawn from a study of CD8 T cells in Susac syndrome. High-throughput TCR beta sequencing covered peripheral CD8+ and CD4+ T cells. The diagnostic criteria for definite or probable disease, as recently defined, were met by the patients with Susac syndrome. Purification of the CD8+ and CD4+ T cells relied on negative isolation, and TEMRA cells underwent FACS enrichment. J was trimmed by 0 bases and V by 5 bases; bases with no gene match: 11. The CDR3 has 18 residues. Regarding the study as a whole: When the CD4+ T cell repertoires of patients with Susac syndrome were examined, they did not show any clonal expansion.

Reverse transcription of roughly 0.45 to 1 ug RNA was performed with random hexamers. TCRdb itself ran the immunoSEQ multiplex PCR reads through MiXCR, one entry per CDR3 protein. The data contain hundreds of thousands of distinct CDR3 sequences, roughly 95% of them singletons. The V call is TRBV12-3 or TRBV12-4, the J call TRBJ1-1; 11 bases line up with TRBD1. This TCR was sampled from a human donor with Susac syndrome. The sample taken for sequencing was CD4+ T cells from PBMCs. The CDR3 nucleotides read TGTGCCAGCAGTCCGAACTACGGGACAGGGGGGATGAACACTGAAGCTTTCTTT. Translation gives CASSPNYGTGGMNTEAFF.